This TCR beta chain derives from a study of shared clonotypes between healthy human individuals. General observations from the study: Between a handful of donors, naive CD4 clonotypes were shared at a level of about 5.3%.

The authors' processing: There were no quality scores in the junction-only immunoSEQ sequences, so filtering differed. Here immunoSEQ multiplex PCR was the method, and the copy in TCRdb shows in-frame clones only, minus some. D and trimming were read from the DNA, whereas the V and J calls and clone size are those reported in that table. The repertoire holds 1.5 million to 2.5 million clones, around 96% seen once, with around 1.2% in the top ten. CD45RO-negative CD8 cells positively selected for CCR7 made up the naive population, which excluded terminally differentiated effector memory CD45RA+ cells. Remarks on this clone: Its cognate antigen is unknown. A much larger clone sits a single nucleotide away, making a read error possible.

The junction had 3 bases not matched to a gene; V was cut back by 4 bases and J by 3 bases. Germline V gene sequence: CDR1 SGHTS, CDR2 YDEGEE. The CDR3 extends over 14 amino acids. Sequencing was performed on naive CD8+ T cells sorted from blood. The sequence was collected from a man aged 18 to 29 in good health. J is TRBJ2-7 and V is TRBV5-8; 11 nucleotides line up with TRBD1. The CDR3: CASSPGTGGYEQYF. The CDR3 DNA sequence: TGTGCCAGCAGCCCCGGGACAGGGGGCTACGAGCAGTACTTC.